Listed below are T cell receptor beta chains from one sample, sequenced in a study of T cell responses to AZD1222 COVID-19 vaccine. Using immunoSEQ multiplex PCR, the repertoire was profiled, and TCRdb retains in-frame clones only, with some absent. The sample shows about 160,000 clones, around 93% of them seen only once. Sequenced material: peripheral blood, taken on day 0 of AZD1222 vaccination. Receptors originate from an adult in good health. Both conserved end residues are part of each CDR3. Rows give clone size only sometimes, using once, few, many, or a class for an expanded clone.

v_gene	abundance	len	j_gene	CDR3aa
TRBV18	-	13	TRBJ2-7	CASSPRGTYEQYF
TRBV19	-	16	TRBJ1-2	CASSVWPGLANYGYTF
TRBV9	-	15	TRBJ2-1	CASSVGAGTYNEQFF
TRBV5-1	-	15	TRBJ2-3	CASSLEGGGLDTQYF
TRBV7-2	-	14	TRBJ2-3	CASSRPPLGNTQYF
TRBV19	-	16	TRBJ2-7	CASTRIFGLAADEQYF
TRBV30	-	15	TRBJ2-1	CAWSVTRAGGDEQFF
TRBV4-1	-	17	TRBJ2-3	CASSQDYEGETTDTQYF
TRBV27	-	18	TRBJ2-1	CASSSQLSFSGSYNEQFF
TRBV2	once	16	TRBJ1-1	CASSEAIRVGGIEAFF
TRBV7-9	-	15	TRBJ2-6	CASSFSISGANVLTF
TRBV13	-	15	TRBJ1-5	CASSLGMDGNQPQHF
TRBV28	-	15	TRBJ1-4	CASSPTGVSNEKLFF
TRBV12-3/TRBV12-4	-	13	TRBJ1-1	CASSLLRATEAFF
TRBV30	-	12	TRBJ1-2	CAWMRGGNGYTF
TRBV27	-	13	TRBJ1-1	CASSLSVNTEAFF
TRBV28	-	14	TRBJ2-7	CASTYSGQAGPPHF
TRBV5-4	-	13	TRBJ1-2	CASSTDRLGGYTF
TRBV4-3	-	15	TRBJ1-1	CASSQDLSVGTEAFF
TRBV6-5	-	12	TRBJ1-1	CASTPRPGEPFF
TRBV24-1	-	12	TRBJ2-5	CATRGSQETQYF
TRBV23-1	-	14	TRBJ1-5	CASSQSKRNQPQHF
TRBV5-1	-	17	TRBJ1-1	CASSGLGTSAGRTEAFF
TRBV7-9	-	12	TRBJ2-1	CASSGISGEQFF
TRBV6-5	-	15	TRBJ1-2	CASSYARQDSYGYTF
TRBV7-9	-	15	TRBJ1-2	CASSLVQGGDFGYTF
TRBV5-4	-	13	TRBJ2-3	CASSPGSSDTQYF
TRBV28	-	16	TRBJ1-5	CASSLHLGNSNQPQHF
TRBV28	-	15	TRBJ1-1	CASSRTGRVNTEAFF
TRBV14	-	17	TRBJ2-7	CASSQGGNLRVPYEQYF
TRBV28	-	11	TRBJ1-2	CASSWTHGYTF
TRBV9	-	12	TRBJ1-1	CASSPGSTVAFF
TRBV30	-	15	TRBJ1-6	CAWSVDRGGGSPLHF
TRBV19	-	15	TRBJ2-3	CASSISSGNTDTQYF
TRBV6-1	-	12	TRBJ1-2	CASSDSRLGYTF
TRBV3-1/TRBV3-2	-	18	TRBJ2-1	CASSQGVGLAGGINEQFF
TRBV19	-	17	TRBJ2-3	CASSHRLAGGLTDTQYF
TRBV20-1	-	11	TRBJ2-5	CSLSGVETQYF
TRBV5-4	-	14	TRBJ1-1	CASSPRRGNTEAFF
TRBV9	-	15	TRBJ1-3	CASSPGGNSGNTIYF
TRBV9	few	18	TRBJ2-6	CASSPRLAGGSGANVLTF
TRBV3-1/TRBV3-2	-	18	TRBJ2-7	CASSQDLVGAGARYEQYF